This T cell receptor (beta chain) was obtained from a study of cytomegalovirus exposure and HLA in healthy donors. PCR amplification relied on 60 Vbeta primers (plus 13 Jbeta primers). Repertoires were generated with immunoSEQ multiplex PCR, while TCRdb's copy carries only in-frame clones and drops some. The sample carries some 160,000 clones, under 90% recorded once. The V and J ends lost 4 bases and 8 bases, in that order; junction bases with no gene match: 14. Germline lookup yields CDR1 SGHAT and CDR2 FQNNGV. The CDR3 length is 16 residues. This TCR derives from a man aged 18 to 29 in good health and CMV-seronegative. The V gene is TRBV11-2, the J gene TRBJ2-7; 10 bases align to TRBD1. The specimen sequenced was PBMCs. The CDR3 region has the DNA TGTGCCAGCAGCTCCAACCGAGGGGACAGGGGACGGCAGCAGTACTTC. It specifies CASSSNRGDRGRQQYF.